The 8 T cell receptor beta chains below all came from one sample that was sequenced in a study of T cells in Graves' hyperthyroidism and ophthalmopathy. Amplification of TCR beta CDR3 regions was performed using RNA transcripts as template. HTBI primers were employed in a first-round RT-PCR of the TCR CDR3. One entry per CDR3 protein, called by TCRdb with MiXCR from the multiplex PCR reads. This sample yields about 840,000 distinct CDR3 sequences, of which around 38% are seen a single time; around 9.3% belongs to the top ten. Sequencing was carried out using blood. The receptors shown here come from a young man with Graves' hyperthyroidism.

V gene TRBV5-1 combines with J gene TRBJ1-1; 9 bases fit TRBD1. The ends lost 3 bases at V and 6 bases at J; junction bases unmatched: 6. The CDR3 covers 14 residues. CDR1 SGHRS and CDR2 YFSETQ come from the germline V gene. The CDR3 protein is CASSSGQGIAEAFF. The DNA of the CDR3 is TGCGCCAGCAGCTCTGGACAGGGGATAGCTGAAGCTTTCTTT.

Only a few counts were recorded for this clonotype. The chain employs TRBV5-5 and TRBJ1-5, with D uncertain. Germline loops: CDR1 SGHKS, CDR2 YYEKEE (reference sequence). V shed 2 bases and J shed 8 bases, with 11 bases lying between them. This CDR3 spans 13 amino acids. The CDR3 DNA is TGTGCCAGCAGCTTAACAATGGGCGAGCCCCAGCATTTT. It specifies CASSLTMGEPQHF. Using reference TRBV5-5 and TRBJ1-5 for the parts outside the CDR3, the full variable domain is DAGVTQSPTHLIKTRGQQVTLRCSPISGHKSVSWYQQVLGQGPQFIFQYYEKEERGRGNFPDRFSARQFPNYSSELNVNALLLGDSALYLCASSLTMGEPQHFGDGTRLSIL.

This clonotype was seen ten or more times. The CDR3 DNA reads as TGCGCCAGCGGGGACAGGGCGAACACCGGGGAGCTGTTTTTT. It yields the protein CASGDRANTGELFF. The chain uses TRBV5-1 and TRBJ2-2; TRBD1 matches at 9 bases. The V segment lost 7 bases and the J segment 0 bases; nucleotides outside the gene matches: 1. CDR1 SGHRS and CDR2 YFSETQ come from the germline V gene. This CDR3 has 14 residues.

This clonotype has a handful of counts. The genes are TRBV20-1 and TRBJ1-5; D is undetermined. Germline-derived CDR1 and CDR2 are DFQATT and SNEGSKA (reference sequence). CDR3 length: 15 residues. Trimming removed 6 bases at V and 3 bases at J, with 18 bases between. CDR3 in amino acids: CSAVLLDGDNQPQHF. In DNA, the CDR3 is TGCAGTGCCGTCCTCCTCGACGGAGACAATCAGCCCCAGCATTTT.

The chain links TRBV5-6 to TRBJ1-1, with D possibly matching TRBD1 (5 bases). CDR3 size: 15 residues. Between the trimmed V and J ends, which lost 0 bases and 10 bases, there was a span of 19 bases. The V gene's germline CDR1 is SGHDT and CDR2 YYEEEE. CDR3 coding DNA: TGTGCCAGCAGCTTGGTTTCCCGGGACGGCCCCTCAGCTTTCTTT. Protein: CASSLVSRDGPSAFF.

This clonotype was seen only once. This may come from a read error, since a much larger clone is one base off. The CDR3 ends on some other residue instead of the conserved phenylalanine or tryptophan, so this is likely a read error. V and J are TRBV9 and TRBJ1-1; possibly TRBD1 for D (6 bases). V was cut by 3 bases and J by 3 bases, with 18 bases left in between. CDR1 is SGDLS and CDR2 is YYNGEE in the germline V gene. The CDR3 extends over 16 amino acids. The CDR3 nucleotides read TGTGCCAGCAGCGACCTCAGGGGAGTAGGTTACACTGAAGCTTTCCTT. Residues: CASSDLRGVGYTEAFL.

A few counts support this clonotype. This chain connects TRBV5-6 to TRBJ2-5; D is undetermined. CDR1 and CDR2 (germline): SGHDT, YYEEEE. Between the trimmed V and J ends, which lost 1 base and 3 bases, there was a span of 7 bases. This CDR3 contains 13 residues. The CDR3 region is CASSLLWEETQYF. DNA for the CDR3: TGTGCCAGCAGCTTGTTGTGGGAAGAGACCCAGTACTTC.

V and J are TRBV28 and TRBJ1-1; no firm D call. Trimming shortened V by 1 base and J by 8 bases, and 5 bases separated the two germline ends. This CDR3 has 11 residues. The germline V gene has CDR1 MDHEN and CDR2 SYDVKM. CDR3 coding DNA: TGTGCCAGCAGTTTATATTACGAAGCTTTCTTT. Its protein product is CASSLYYEAFF.